This T cell receptor beta chain was profiled in a study of glioma-infiltrating T cells after dendritic cell vaccination. CDR1 SGHNT and CDR2 YYREEE come from the germline V gene (reference sequence). The CDR3 sequence is 15 residues long. Losses at the gene ends were 3 bases for V and 2 bases for J; bases not matched to a gene: 7. Profiling relied on immunoSEQ multiplex PCR, and the TCRdb table lists in-frame clones only, not all of them. This sample has 90,000 or so clones; 85% occur once, and the top ten carry around 3.2%. The sample in question was blood, obtained before dendritic cell vaccination. The clonotype was recovered from a human donor with glioblastoma. This chain links TRBV5-4 with TRBJ2-7; 8 bases match TRBD1. The CDR3 sequence is CASSSEARGPYEQYF. In DNA, the CDR3 is TGTGCCAGCAGCTCGGAGGCCAGGGGGCCCTACGAGCAGTACTTC.